The 32 T cell receptor beta chains in this list originate from one sample, sequenced in a study of blood T cell repertoires in COVID-19. This table comes from immunoSEQ multiplex PCR, and its TCRdb copy is limited to in-frame clones, with some not included. The sample shows about 190,000 clones, roughly four fifths of them seen only once. Source material: peripheral blood. The origin of the receptors is a woman aged 35 to 49 with acute or convalescent COVID-19.

This clone turned up a few times. V usage is TRBV19 and J usage is TRBJ1-5; D unresolved. V gave up 2 bases and J gave up 3 bases, with 5 bases separating them. CDR1 LNHDA and CDR2 SQIVND come from the germline V gene (reference sequence). CDR3 length: 13 residues. CDR3 nucleotide sequence: TGTGCCAGTAGTATAAGCTACAATCAGCCCCAGCATTTT. Amino acids: CASSISYNQPQHF.

The genes are TRBV7-3 and TRBJ1-5, with D maybe TRBD1 (6 bases). Germline V gene data show CDR1 as SGHTA and CDR2 as FQGTGA. V was clipped by 1 base and J by 6 bases, with 7 bases between them. This CDR3 comprises 13 residues. The DNA for the CDR3 is TGTGCCAGCAGCTTAATAGGGGGTCAGCCCCAGCATTTT. As protein: CASSLIGGQPQHF.

V usage is TRBV7-8 and J usage is TRBJ2-3; 9 nucleotides agree with TRBD2. J lost 3 bases, V lost 5 bases, and 9 bases had no gene match. CDR1 and CDR2 from the germline V gene are SGHVS and FQNEAQ. The CDR3 covers 16 residues. CDR3 nucleotide sequence: TGTGCCAGCAGCCGCGGGACTAGCTGGTTTACAGATACGCAGTATTTT. It codes for CASSRGTSWFTDTQYF.

The chain combines TRBV27 with TRBJ2-1, with TRBD1 as a possible D gene (6 bases). Between the trimmed V and J ends, which lost 6 bases and 10 bases, there was a span of 10 bases. This CDR3 has 11 amino acids. The germline CDR1 and CDR2 sequences are MNHEY and SMNVEV (reference sequence). DNA of the CDR3: TGTGCCAGCAGATTTACAGGGGAGCAGTTCTTC. Its protein product is CASRFTGEQFF.

The chain links TRBV4-1 to TRBJ2-1, with 13 bases matching TRBD2. Unmatched junction bases numbered 1, after V lost 1 base and J lost 7 bases. Germline CDR1 MGHRA, CDR2 YSYEKL. This CDR3 contains 15 residues. The CDR3 DNA reads as TGCGCCAGCAGCCAAGGGACTAGCGGGGGTAATGAGCAGTTCTTC. Amino acid sequence: CASSQGTSGGNEQFF.

The chain joins TRBV7-2 to TRBJ1-6; D remains unclear. The CDR3 spans 16 residues. Germline values: CDR1 SGHTA, CDR2 FQGNSA. V was clipped by 2 bases and J by 1 base, with 9 bases between them. CDR3 nucleotide sequence: TGTGCCAGCAGCTTAAACTTCCCATCCTATAATTCACCCCTCCACTTT. Its translation is CASSLNFPSYNSPLHF.

The chain joins TRBV5-6 to TRBJ1-5; 9 nucleotides agree with TRBD1. Germline V gives CDR1 SGHDT, CDR2 YYEEEE. This CDR3 has 14 amino acids. V shed 3 bases and J 7 bases; nucleotides not matched to a gene: 5. CDR3 in amino acids: CASSSLGQGQPQHF. Here the CDR3 DNA reads TGTGCCAGCAGCTCTTTGGGACAGGGACAGCCCCAGCATTTT.

This clone has only one observation. The CDR3 DNA reads TGCGCCAGCAGCTTTGAAATGGGACAGGGGTTGAGGGAGCAGTACTTC. Protein: CASSFEMGQGLREQYF. The genes are TRBV5-1 and TRBJ2-7; 10 bases align to TRBD1. V dropped 2 bases and J dropped 7; count of bases not matched to a gene: 12. From germline, CDR1 is SGHRS and CDR2 YFSETQ. This CDR3 has 16 residues. The variable domain in full, completed from reference TRBV5-1 and TRBJ2-7, reads KAGVTQTPRYLIKTRGQQVTLSCSPISGHRSVSWYQQTPGQGLQFLFEYFSETQRNKGNFPGRFSGRQFSNSRSEMNVSTLELGDSALYLCASSFEMGQGLREQYFGPGTRLTVT.

V usage is TRBV6-1 and J usage is TRBJ1-1, with D possibly being TRBD1 (6 bases). Germline V gene sequence: CDR1 MNHNS, CDR2 SASEGT. V was trimmed by 5 bases and J by 3 bases, leaving 13 bases between them. This CDR3 comprises 14 residues. The chain's CDR3 is CASSSLSGDTEAFF. In DNA form, the CDR3 reads TGTGCCAGCAGTTCGCTTTCAGGGGACACTGAAGCTTTCTTT.

The chain uses TRBV2 and TRBJ1-5, with D maybe TRBD1 (6 bases). The CDR3 length is 15 residues. Trimming pared 2 bases from V and 5 bases from J, leaving 13 bases between. The germline gives CDR1 SNHLY, CDR2 FYNNEI. The CDR3 region has the DNA TGTGCCAGCAGTGAAATGGGGGCAGGCTATCAGCCCCAGCATTTT. Protein sequence: CASSEMGAGYQPQHF.

The chain uses TRBV28 and TRBJ2-7; D might be TRBD2 (6 bases). Per germline, CDR1 MDHEN and CDR2 SYDVKM. The CDR3 runs to 14 residues. V was shortened by 5 bases and J by 4 bases, with 15 bases between the two germline ends. As DNA, the CDR3 is TGTGCCAGCAGTCTACTAATGGCGGGGTACGAGCAGTACTTC. Its translation is CASSLLMAGYEQYF.

The rearrangement joins TRBV14 to TRBJ1-4, with D perhaps TRBD1 (5 bases). This CDR3 is 13 amino acids long. V dropped 2 bases and J dropped 12 bases, with 13 bases sitting between them. Germline assignment: CDR1 SGHDN and CDR2 FVKESK. CDR3 sequence reads: CASSQSRGRELFF. In nucleotides, the CDR3 is TGTGCCAGCAGCCAAAGTCGGGGGAGGGAACTGTTTTTT.

This clone was counted a few times. V is TRBV5-4 and J is TRBJ2-7; 10 nucleotides line up with TRBD2. Per germline, CDR1 SGHNT and CDR2 YYREEE (reference sequence). The CDR3 consists of 16 residues. With V trimmed by 5 bases and J by 3 bases, 11 bases remained unmatched. The CDR3 is CASSKGSSGGYYEQYF. For the CDR3, the DNA is TGTGCCAGCAGTAAGGGGTCTAGCGGGGGTTACTACGAGCAGTACTTC. Complete variable domain (other parts from reference TRBV5-4 and TRBJ2-7): ETGVTQSPTHLIKTRGQQVTLRCSSQSGHNTVSWYQQALGQGPQFIFQYYREEENGRGNFPPRFSGLQFPNYSSELNVNALELDDSALYLCASSKGSSGGYYEQYFGPGTRLTVT.

This clone has at least ten counts. The V gene is TRBV4-2, the J gene TRBJ1-1, with D possibly matching TRBD1 (6 bases). The V end lost 4 bases, the J end lost 4 bases, and 16 bases lay between the germline ends. Germline assignment: CDR1 LGHNA and CDR2 YNFKEQ. The CDR3 runs 15 residues. DNA of the CDR3: TGTGCCAGCAGCCCGAGCCAGGGGTCGACCACTGAAGCTTTCTTT. Its protein product is CASSPSQGSTTEAFF.

V is TRBV28 and J is TRBJ1-1, with 7 bases aligning to TRBD1. The V gene end was trimmed by 6 bases and the J gene end by 10 bases; junction bases not matched to a gene: 8. The CDR3 sequence is 12 residues long. The germline V gene encodes CDR1 MDHEN and CDR2 SYDVKM. The DNA of the CDR3 is TGTGCCAGCAGACAAACAGGGGCCGGAGCTTTCTTT. Amino acids: CASRQTGAGAFF. Filled out from reference TRBV28 and TRBJ1-1, the complete variable domain reads DVKVTQSSRYLVKRTGEKVFLECVQDMDHENMFWYRQDPGLGLRLIYFSYDVKMKEKGDIPEGYSVSREKKERFSLILESASTNQTSMYLCASRQTGAGAFFGQGTRLTVV.

CDR3 protein: CASSVRGPNTGELFF. In DNA, the CDR3 is TGTGCCAGCAGCGTCAGGGGGCCGAACACCGGGGAGCTGTTTTTT. This chain joins TRBV11-2 and TRBJ2-2; TRBD1 agrees at 8 bases. Per germline, CDR1 SGHAT and CDR2 FQNNGV. Trimming took 5 bases from V and 0 from J; bases not matched to a gene: 2. The CDR3 has 15 amino acids.

V and J are TRBV19 and TRBJ2-3, with 8 bases lining up with TRBD2. The CDR3 sequence is 18 residues long. V lost 6 bases and J lost 0; bases outside the gene matches: 14. Germline V gives CDR1 LNHDA, CDR2 SQIVND (reference sequence). The CDR3 loop reads CASSRGGRTDSSTDTQYF. For the CDR3, the DNA is TGTGCCAGTAGCCGCGGGGGGCGAACAGACTCTAGCACAGATACGCAGTATTTT.

The gene calls are TRBV6-1 and TRBJ1-4; TRBD1 might be the D (5 bases). Deletions cut 4 bases from V and 4 bases from J, with 16 bases between. Per the germline V gene, CDR1 is MNHNS and CDR2 is SASEGT. The length of the CDR3 is 16 residues. This CDR3 reads CASSVRGGTSNEKLFF. DNA for the CDR3: TGTGCCAGCAGTGTTCGGGGGGGGACTAGTAATGAAAAACTGTTTTTT.

V usage is TRBV21-1 and J usage is TRBJ2-2; the tabulated D call, TRBD2, remains unverified against the DNA. TRBV21-1 is annotated as a pseudogene. The CDR3 consists of 22 residues. The CDR3 DNA reads TGTGCCAGCAGCAAACCCAAGATCCAAAGGTATAGCGGGGGTGCGAACACCGGGGAGCTGTTTTTT. This sequence encodes CASSKPKIQRYSGGANTGELFF.

Only one count was recorded for this clone. J is TRBJ1-1 and V is TRBV29-1, with D perhaps matching TRBD1 (5 bases). Germline CDR1 and CDR2: SQVTM and ANQGSEA. The CDR3 spans 14 residues. V gave up 5 bases and J gave up 3 bases, with 16 bases separating them. CDR3 residues: CSVTRLGGDTEAFF. In DNA, the CDR3 is TGCAGCGTTACCAGACTAGGAGGGGACACTGAAGCTTTCTTT.

This chain connects TRBV5-1 to TRBJ1-1; D is unclear. Per germline, CDR1 SGHRS and CDR2 YFSETQ. Trimming left V 0 bases short and J 6 bases short, with 6 bases between. The CDR3 loop spans 12 amino acids. The CDR3 nucleotides are TGCGCCAGCAGCTTGGTTGGGCCTGAAGCTTTCTTT. Translation: CASSLVGPEAFF.

This chain joins TRBV18 and TRBJ2-5; D is perhaps TRBD2 (5 bases). Germline loops: CDR1 KGHSH, CDR2 LQKENI. V lost 0 bases, J lost 2 bases, and 7 bases lay in between. The CDR3 is 14 residues long. The chain's CDR3 is CASSPPRGQETQYF. For the CDR3, the DNA is TGTGCCAGCTCACCACCTCGGGGACAAGAGACCCAGTACTTC.

This sequence joins TRBV6-5 and TRBJ1-2, with D hard to call. In germline, CDR1 is MNHEY, CDR2 SVGAGI. The CDR3 is made up of 13 amino acids. V was pared by 0 bases and J by 7 bases, with 9 bases between. CDR3 residues: CASSYSSSAGYTF. The CDR3 DNA sequence: TGTGCCAGCAGTTACTCCAGTTCTGCTGGCTACACCTTC.

The chain carries TRBV5-1 and TRBJ2-1; a weak D match, TRBD2 (6 bases). Looked up from germline, CDR1 is SGHRS and CDR2 is YFSETQ. V dropped 5 bases and J dropped 4 bases, with 7 bases sitting between them. This CDR3 comprises 12 residues. The CDR3 bases are TGCGCCAGCAGGGAGGGTTACAATGAGCAGTTCTTC. Protein product: CASREGYNEQFF.

V gene TRBV7-9 combines with J gene TRBJ2-7, with 9 bases identical to TRBD2. Losses at the gene ends were 0 bases for V and 7 bases for J; bases not matched to a gene: 4. This CDR3 spans 14 amino acids. Germline assignment: CDR1 SEHNR and CDR2 FQNEAQ (reference sequence). DNA for the CDR3: TGTGCCAGCAGCTTAGCCGGGACTAGCTATGAGCAGTACTTC. Its translation: CASSLAGTSYEQYF.

A few counts support this clone. This chain uses TRBV29-1 with TRBJ2-2; tentative D call: TRBD1 (5 bases). The CDR3 runs 13 residues. Trimming removed 2 bases from V and 4 bases from J, with 8 bases in between. Germline V gene sequence: CDR1 SQVTM, CDR2 ANQGSEA. The CDR3 spells CSVESGITGELFF. The CDR3 DNA is TGCAGCGTTGAATCAGGGATCACCGGGGAGCTGTTTTTT.

This clone was picked up a small number of times. V gene TRBV2 combines with J gene TRBJ1-5, with D perhaps matching TRBD1 (6 bases). With 7 bases removed from V and 6 bases from J, the gap between germline ends came to 13 bases. The CDR3 sequence is 13 residues long. Per germline, CDR1 SNHLY and CDR2 FYNNEI. The CDR3 DNA sequence: TGTGCCAGCATACAGGGTGTGGGTCAGCCCCAGCATTTT. The encoded protein is CASIQGVGQPQHF.

The chain joins TRBV11-2 to TRBJ2-4; the D gene is possibly TRBD2 (7 bases). The CDR3 contains 15 residues. The V gene's germline CDR1 is SGHAT and CDR2 FQNNGV. V lost 0 bases and J 10 bases, leaving 16 bases between the germline ends. The CDR3 bases are TGTGCCAGCAGCTTAGATCCGGGGGGCGCTAGAATTCAGTACTTC. Amino acids: CASSLDPGGARIQYF. The full variable domain, completed using reference TRBV11-2 and TRBJ2-4, is EAGVAQSPRYKIIEKRQSVAFWCNPISGHATLYWYQQILGQGPKLLIQFQNNGVVDDSQLPKDRFSAERLKGVDSTLKIQPAKLEDSAVYLCASSLDPGGARIQYFGAGTRLSVL.

V gene TRBV6-4 combines with J gene TRBJ1-6; 8 bases map to TRBD1. With 3 bases clipped from V and 10 bases from J, the junction kept 5 bases outside the gene matches. Per germline, CDR1 MRHNA and CDR2 SNTAGT. The CDR3 loop spans 14 amino acids. Written as DNA, the CDR3 is TGTGCCAGCAGTGAAACAGGGGGGGGCTCACCCCTCCACTTT. Amino acids: CASSETGGGSPLHF.

CDR3 DNA: TGTGCCAGCAGCCAGCCCAGGGACAGAGCTAACTATGGCTACACCTTC. Residues: CASSQPRDRANYGYTF. V usage is TRBV3-1 (or the pseudogene TRBV3-2) and J usage is TRBJ1-2, with 7 bases fitting TRBD1. This CDR3 is 16 amino acids long. V trimming: 3 bases; J trimming: 0 bases; junction bases outside the gene matches: 7. The germline CDR1 and CDR2 sequences are LGHDT and YNNKEL (reference sequence).

This clone was observed a few times. This chain joins TRBV7-2 and TRBJ2-2; a possible D gene is TRBD2 (6 bases). Germline assignment: CDR1 SGHTA and CDR2 FQGNSA. The CDR3 is 14 residues long. The V end was cut by 7 bases, the J end by 3 bases, with 12 bases between. CDR3 loop: CASKAGRDTGELFF. DNA of the CDR3: TGTGCCAGCAAGGCGGGAAGGGACACCGGGGAGCTGTTTTTT.

The genes are TRBV11-1 and TRBJ2-7, with 12 positions matching TRBD2. This CDR3 contains 13 residues. The germline V gene has CDR1 SGHAT and CDR2 FQDESV (reference sequence). Losses at the gene ends were 5 bases for V and 6 bases for J; bases not matched to a gene: 2. The CDR3 region has the DNA TGTGCCAGCAGCCAACTAGCGGGAGGCGAGCAGTACTTC. Protein: CASSQLAGGEQYF.